The 28 T cell receptor beta chains below come from one sample, sequenced in a study of blood T cell repertoires in COVID-19. Produced via immunoSEQ multiplex PCR; TCRdb's table is partial and in-frame only. The sample has approximately 270,000 clones; around 81% are singletons. Sequencing input: peripheral blood. The receptor set was obtained from a person aged 65 to 85 with COVID-19, enrolled during active disease.

The DNA for the CDR3 is TGTGCCATCGGCAGGGCCACCTACGAGCAGTACTTC. Amino acids: CAIGRATYEQYF. This chain uses TRBV10-3 with TRBJ2-7; maybe TRBD1 (5 bases). Germline CDR1 reads ENHRY; CDR2 reads SYGVKD. V was cut by 8 bases and J by 2 bases, with 10 bases left in between. The CDR3 is 12 amino acids.

The chain is built from TRBV29-1 and TRBJ2-1, with D perhaps matching TRBD1 (5 bases). CDR1 is SQVTM, CDR2 ANQGSEA, per germline. This CDR3 comprises 15 residues. The V and J ends lost 1 base and 3 bases respectively, with 13 bases between them. CDR3 sequence (DNA): TGCAGCGTTGAAGGGCGCAGGGCCAACTACAATGAGCAGTTCTTC. Its protein is CSVEGRRANYNEQFF.

This sequence joins TRBV4-3 and TRBJ2-7; D is possibly TRBD2 (6 bases). The V end was cut by 0 bases, the J end by 7 bases, with 16 bases between. CDR3 length: 15 amino acids. Germline-derived CDR1 and CDR2 are LGHNA and YSLEER. CDR3 protein: CASSQDYRSAGEQYF. As DNA, the CDR3 is TGCGCCAGCAGCCAAGATTACCGGTCTGCGGGGGAGCAGTACTTC.

This chain uses TRBV2 with TRBJ2-1; 7 bases are a match to TRBD1. This CDR3 region has 15 residues. The junction had 4 bases not matched to a gene; V was cut back by 1 base and J by 4 bases. Germline V CDR1 and CDR2: SNHLY, FYNNEI. CDR3 loop: CASSEEGQRYNEQFF. In DNA, the CDR3 is TGTGCCAGCAGTGAAGAGGGACAGAGATACAATGAGCAGTTCTTC. Full variable domain (missing parts from reference TRBV2 and TRBJ2-1): EPEVTQTPSHQVTQMGQEVILRCVPISNHLYFYWYRQILGQKVEFLVSFYNNEISEKSEIFDDQFSVERPDGSNFTLKIRSTKLEDSAMYFCASSEEGQRYNEQFFGPGTRLTVL.

Regarding this clone: The limits of the CDR3 on the DNA are not certain, so only TCRdb's listed CDR3 is given. This chain joins TRBV19 and TRBJ1-2; the table's D call, TRBD1, has no DNA check behind it. The CDR3 comprises 13 residues, both ends counted. CDR1 is LNHDA, CDR2 SQIVND, per germline (reference sequence). The CDR3 spells CASILGAGYGYTF.

This clone was counted between two and nine times. V usage is TRBV9 and J usage is TRBJ2-3; weak D call: TRBD2 (6 bases). Per the germline V gene, CDR1 is SGDLS and CDR2 is YYNGEE. CDR3 length equals 15 residues. The ends were cut back, 4 bases at V and 3 bases at J, with 15 bases in the middle. DNA for the CDR3: TGTGCCAGCAGCCCGACTAGTTTAATAACAGATACGCAGTATTTT. Translating gives CASSPTSLITDTQYF.

V gene TRBV19 combines with J gene TRBJ1-2, with D unresolved. There are 16 residues in the CDR3. Germline loops: CDR1 LNHDA, CDR2 SQIVND (reference sequence). Trimming shortened V by 0 bases and J by 4 bases, and 15 bases separated the two germline ends. CDR3 sequence: CASSIDLAGLGYGYTF. CDR3 bases: TGTGCCAGTAGTATAGATCTGGCAGGACTGGGCTATGGCTACACCTTC.

J is TRBJ1-5 and V is TRBV6-5, with D perhaps matching TRBD1 (5 bases). This CDR3 contains 15 residues. V was trimmed by 6 bases and J by 0 bases, leaving 12 bases between them. Germline V gene sequence: CDR1 MNHEY, CDR2 SVGAGI. The CDR3 loop is CASRRDRSSNQPQHF. The CDR3 nucleotides read TGTGCCAGCAGAAGAGACAGATCTAGCAATCAGCCCCAGCATTTT.

This clone has just a few counts. The rearrangement joins TRBV6-6 to TRBJ1-2; D remains unclear. Trimming took 8 bases from V and 2 from J, leaving 6 bases between them. This CDR3 spans 11 amino acids. Germline CDR1 and CDR2: MNHNY and SVGAGI (reference sequence). In nucleotides, the CDR3 is TGTGCCAGCCCAAGCAACTATGGCTACACCTTC. Translated, it gives CASPSNYGYTF.

This rearrangement joins TRBV7-2 to TRBJ1-4; tentative D call: TRBD1 (6 bases). CDR1 is SGHTA, CDR2 FQGNSA, per germline. This CDR3 spans 13 amino acids. V lost 1 base and J 7 bases, leaving 7 bases between the germline ends. The CDR3 region has the DNA TGTGCCAGCAGCTTAGGGACAGTTGAAAAACTGTTTTTT. Its translation: CASSLGTVEKLFF.

The gene calls are TRBV7-2 and TRBJ2-2, with D perhaps TRBD2 (6 bases). Trimming stripped 1 base from V and 7 bases from J, with 16 bases between. CDR1 and CDR2 (germline): SGHTA, FQGNSA. The CDR3 totals 16 residues. As DNA, the CDR3 is TGTGCCAGCAGCTTAGTCCTGGGGGGAGTTGTCGGGGAGCTGTTTTTT. Translation gives CASSLVLGGVVGELFF.

The chain has TRBV2 and TRBJ1-1, with unresolved D. V lost 5 bases and J 0 bases, leaving 7 bases between the germline ends. Looked up from germline, CDR1 is SNHLY and CDR2 is FYNNEI. The length of the CDR3 is 13 residues. In DNA form, the CDR3 reads TGTGCCAGCAGTAAATTTATGAACACTGAAGCTTTCTTT. Protein product: CASSKFMNTEAFF.

V usage is TRBV10-3 and J usage is TRBJ2-1, with 8 bases identical to TRBD1. Germline trimming cut 8 bases from V and 8 bases from J; bases unmatched to any gene: 8. The CDR3 spans 13 residues. CDR1 is ENHRY, CDR2 SYGVKD, per germline. The CDR3 sequence: CAIGGQGAYEQFF. The CDR3 region has the DNA TGTGCCATCGGGGGGCAGGGGGCGTATGAGCAGTTCTTC.

This clone was observed once. The chain carries TRBV4-1 and TRBJ2-4, with D perhaps TRBD2 (5 bases). CDR3 length: 17 amino acids. Germline values: CDR1 MGHRA, CDR2 YSYEKL. Trimming removed 0 bases from V and 3 bases from J, with 15 bases in between. CDR3 amino acids: CASSQERGIGGKNIQYF. CDR3 DNA: TGCGCCAGCAGCCAAGAGCGAGGGATAGGAGGCAAAAACATTCAGTACTTC.

CDR3 nucleotides: TGTGCCAGCAGTTACGCGACAGGGGCGCGAAGTGGCTACACCTTC. Amino acids: CASSYATGARSGYTF. This chain links TRBV6-2 or TRBV6-3 with TRBJ1-2, with 8 nucleotides matching TRBD1. The germline V gene encodes CDR1 MNHEY and CDR2 SVGEGT. J lost 7 bases, V lost 2 bases, and 9 bases had no gene match. This CDR3 spans 15 amino acids.

The chain is built from TRBV7-8 and TRBJ2-7; 11 bases agree with TRBD2. The CDR3 is made up of 15 amino acids. Germline V lookup: CDR1 SGHVS, CDR2 FQNEAQ. The trim removed 1 base at V and 6 bases at J, leaving 5 bases unmatched. This CDR3 reads CASSLVGLAGGEQYF. In DNA form, the CDR3 reads TGTGCCAGCAGCTTAGTTGGTCTAGCGGGAGGCGAGCAGTACTTC.

This chain connects TRBV9 to TRBJ1-2, with unresolved D. V was shortened by 0 bases and J by 7 bases, with 16 bases between the two germline ends. Germline CDR1 reads SGDLS; CDR2 reads YYNGEE. This CDR3 has 15 residues. CDR3 amino acids: CASSVGVRSEGGYTF. CDR3 sequence (DNA): TGTGCCAGCAGCGTAGGTGTCAGGTCAGAGGGTGGCTACACCTTC. Supplemented by reference TRBV9 and TRBJ1-2, the full variable domain reads DSGVTQTPKHLITATGQRVTLRCSPRSGDLSVYWYQQSLDQGLQFLIQYYNGEERAKGNILERFSAQQFPDLHSELNLSSLELGDSALYFCASSVGVRSEGGYTFGSGTRLTVV.

The V and J genes are TRBV9 and TRBJ2-1; a weak D match, TRBD2 (5 bases). The V end was cut by 4 bases, the J end by 2 bases, with 13 bases between. The CDR3 consists of 15 residues. From germline, CDR1 is SGDLS and CDR2 YYNGEE. The CDR3 loop reads CASSLRTEPYNEQFF. The CDR3 nucleotides read TGTGCCAGCAGCCTGCGGACTGAACCCTACAATGAGCAGTTCTTC. The full variable domain, with the rest looked up from reference TRBV9 and TRBJ2-1, is DSGVTQTPKHLITATGQRVTLRCSPRSGDLSVYWYQQSLDQGLQFLIQYYNGEERAKGNILERFSAQQFPDLHSELNLSSLELGDSALYFCASSLRTEPYNEQFFGPGTRLTVL.

J is TRBJ2-2 and V is TRBV28; a weak D match, TRBD2 (5 bases). The CDR3 contains 12 residues. V was pared by 10 bases and J by 5 bases, with 11 bases between. Looked up from germline, CDR1 is MDHEN and CDR2 is SYDVKM. CDR3 sequence reads: CATARETGELFF. The CDR3 nucleotides are TGTGCCACCGCGAGGGAGACCGGGGAGCTGTTTTTT.

The rearrangement links TRBV27 to TRBJ2-2; tentative D call: TRBD1 (6 bases). Germline CDR1 and CDR2: MNHEY and SMNVEV (reference sequence). This CDR3 is 14 amino acids long. V gave up 5 bases and J gave up 6 bases, with 13 bases separating them. CDR3 region: CASSDGGSAGELFF. CDR3 coding DNA: TGTGCCAGCAGTGATGGGGGCTCAGCCGGGGAGCTGTTTTTT.

The V gene is TRBV29-1, the J gene TRBJ1-4; 7 positions match TRBD1. The germline gives CDR1 SQVTM, CDR2 ANQGSEA. The CDR3 extends over 13 amino acids. Germline trimming cut 7 bases from V and 7 bases from J; bases unmatched to any gene: 9. The CDR3 DNA reads as TGCAGCGCCCTGGACAGGTTTCGTGAAAAACTGTTTTTT. This codes for CSALDRFREKLFF.

The genes are TRBV6-4 and TRBJ2-7; a weak D match, TRBD2 (6 bases). This CDR3 is 14 amino acids long. Trimming took off 2 bases at V and 4 bases at J, with 12 bases between the two ends. Germline lookup yields CDR1 MRHNA and CDR2 SNTAGT. For the CDR3, the DNA is TGTGCCAGCAGTGACCGGACTATTTGGTACGAGCAGTACTTC. Residues: CASSDRTIWYEQYF.

V and J are TRBV30 and TRBJ2-7; tentative D call: TRBD2 (7 bases). Germline CDR1 reads GTSNPN; CDR2 reads SVGIG (reference sequence). This CDR3 region has 13 residues. Between the trimmed V and J ends, which lost 3 bases and 6 bases, there was a span of 15 bases. CDR3 bases: TGTGCCTGGAGCCGAGGGGGGGTCGGCGAGCAGTACTTC. It encodes CAWSRGGVGEQYF.

The chain couples TRBV18 to TRBJ2-5; D might be TRBD1 (6 bases). Germline V gene lookup returns CDR1 KGHSH and CDR2 LQKENI. The length of the CDR3 is 13 residues. Between the trimmed V and J ends, which lost 4 bases and 1 base, there was a span of 7 bases. The CDR3 loop reads CASSRDIQETQYF. Written as DNA, the CDR3 is TGTGCCAGCTCACGGGACATCCAAGAGACCCAGTACTTC.

J is TRBJ2-7 and V is TRBV7-2; 7 bases map to TRBD2. With V trimmed by 5 bases and J by 4 bases, 5 bases remained unmatched. The germline CDR1 and CDR2 sequences are SGHTA and FQGNSA. The CDR3 totals 13 residues. The CDR3 here is CASSPRLAYEQYF. The CDR3 DNA follows: TGTGCCAGCAGCCCACGACTAGCTTACGAGCAGTACTTC.

The chain is built from TRBV6-5 and TRBJ1-5; TRBD1 is a possible D gene (6 bases). Trimming cost V 6 bases and J 6 bases, with 12 bases left between them. The CDR3 is 13 amino acids. In germline, CDR1 is MNHEY, CDR2 SVGAGI. CDR3: CASSRTGSQPQHF. DNA for the CDR3: TGTGCCAGCAGCCGAACAGGGAGTCAGCCCCAGCATTTT.

V is TRBV10-3 and J is TRBJ1-6; 7 bases align to TRBD1. Germline V CDR1 and CDR2: ENHRY, SYGVKD. The CDR3 runs 15 residues. V lost 4 bases to trimming and J lost 7 bases; unmatched junction nucleotides: 7. CDR3 sequence (DNA): TGTGCCATCAGTGCTACCGGGACAGTCAATTCACCCCTCCACTTT. It specifies CAISATGTVNSPLHF.

This chain links TRBV3-1 (or the pseudogene TRBV3-2) with TRBJ2-5; no reliable D call. Germline loops: CDR1 LGHDT, CDR2 YNNKEL (reference sequence). The V end was cut by 0 bases, the J end by 1 base, with 15 bases between. The CDR3 consists of 17 residues. The DNA of the CDR3 is TGTGCCAGCAGCCAAGATCTATGGAGTGGCAGCCAAGAGACCCAGTACTTC. Translating it yields CASSQDLWSGSQETQYF.